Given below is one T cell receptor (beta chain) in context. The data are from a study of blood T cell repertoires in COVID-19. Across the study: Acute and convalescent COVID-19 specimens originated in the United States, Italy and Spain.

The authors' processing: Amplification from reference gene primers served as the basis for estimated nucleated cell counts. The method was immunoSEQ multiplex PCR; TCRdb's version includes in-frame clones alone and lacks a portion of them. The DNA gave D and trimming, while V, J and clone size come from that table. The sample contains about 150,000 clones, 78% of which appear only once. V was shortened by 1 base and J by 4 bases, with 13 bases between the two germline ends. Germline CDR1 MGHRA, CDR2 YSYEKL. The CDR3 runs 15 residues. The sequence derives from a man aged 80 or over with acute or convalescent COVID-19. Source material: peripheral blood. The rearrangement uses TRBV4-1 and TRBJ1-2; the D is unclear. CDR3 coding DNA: TGCGCCAGCAGCCAAGGAGGATTCGGCGGCTATGGCTACACCTTC. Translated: CASSQGGFGGYGYTF.